The present entry profiles one TCR beta chain with its context. Methods used by the authors: Researchers report that nucleated cell counts were estimated from reference gene primer amplification. The repertoire was sequenced with immunoSEQ multiplex PCR; TCRdb's copy has only in-frame clones and lacks some. V, J and clone size reflect that table, while D and trimming were determined from the DNA. The sample includes roughly 200,000 clones, 84% of them seen just once. J lost 3 bases, V lost 4 bases, and 5 bases had no gene match. There are 14 residues in the CDR3. Germline V gene sequence: CDR1 SGDLS, CDR2 YYNGEE. This entry belongs to a study of blood T cell repertoires in COVID-19. On the study more broadly: The United States, Italy and Spain provided the acute and convalescent COVID-19 samples. Nucleic acid was either cDNA or gDNA, and it came from T cells, B-cell-depleted T cells, or PBMCs.

The TCR was taken from a human donor in a cohort sampled during active COVID-19. The chain combines TRBV9 with TRBJ2-7; 9 positions match TRBD1. Specimen: peripheral blood. The CDR3 spells CASSYGTGNYEQYF. The CDR3 nucleotides read TGTGCCAGCAGCTACGGGACAGGGAACTACGAGCAGTACTTC.